This entry lists 20 T cell receptor beta chains sequenced from one sample in a study of OX40 agonist ivuxolimab in advanced cancers. Profiled with immunoSEQ multiplex PCR; TCRdb holds only in-frame clones, not every one. The repertoire includes tens of thousands of clones, roughly 90% of them detected once, and 0.55% sits in the top ten. The starting material was CD4+ or CD8+ T cells sorted from blood, obtained in a trial of the OX40 agonist ivuxolimab. These receptors all stem from an adult with an advanced solid tumor such as melanoma, head and neck, liver or kidney cancer.

CDR3 coding DNA: TGTGCCAGCAGCTTGGGTCGACTAGCGGGCGTCACCGGGGAGCTGTTTTTT. Protein sequence: CASSLGRLAGVTGELFF. The chain links TRBV13 to TRBJ2-2, with 10 bases that match TRBD2. This CDR3 contains 17 residues. The junction had 8 bases not matched to a gene; V was cut back by 3 bases and J by 4 bases. CDR1 is PRHDT and CDR2 is FYEKMQ in the germline V gene (reference sequence).

V is TRBV20-1 and J is TRBJ1-2, with 8 positions matching TRBD1. Germline V gene data show CDR1 as DFQATT and CDR2 as SNEGSKA (reference sequence). Germline trimming cut 4 bases from V and 8 bases from J; bases unmatched to any gene: 3. CDR3 length equals 11 residues. CDR3 coding DNA: TGCAGTGCTACAGGGGGCGCGGGCTACACCTTC. This gives the protein CSATGGAGYTF.

In its sample, this clone was seen once. The rearrangement uses TRBV27 and TRBJ2-4, with 7 nucleotides matching TRBD2. Germline V gives CDR1 MNHEY, CDR2 SMNVEV (reference sequence). This CDR3 has 15 amino acids. V dropped 2 bases and J dropped 5; count of bases not matched to a gene: 6. The chain's CDR3 is CASSLAGASENIQYF. In nucleotides, the CDR3 is TGTGCCAGCAGTTTAGCGGGAGCTAGCGAAAACATTCAGTACTTC.

The V and J genes are TRBV10-3 and TRBJ2-5, with D possibly matching TRBD1 (5 bases). The CDR3 covers 12 residues. The V gene's germline CDR1 is ENHRY and CDR2 SYGVKD. Trimming removed 4 bases from V and 5 bases from J, with 8 bases in between. The CDR3 reads CAISAGFETQYF. Here the CDR3 DNA reads TGTGCCATCAGTGCAGGGTTCGAGACCCAGTACTTC.

The V call is TRBV18, the J call TRBJ2-7; D not resolved. The ends were cut back, 3 bases at V and 5 bases at J, with 5 bases in the middle. The CDR3 is 11 residues long. Germline values: CDR1 KGHSH, CDR2 LQKENI. This CDR3 is CASSPSDEQYF. The CDR3 DNA follows: TGTGCCAGCTCACCCTCGGACGAGCAGTACTTC.

V is TRBV18 and J is TRBJ2-7; D may match TRBD1 or TRBD2 (5 bases each). V dropped 2 bases and J dropped 6 bases, with 11 bases sitting between them. The germline gives CDR1 KGHSH, CDR2 LQKENI. The CDR3 extends over 13 amino acids. The CDR3 nucleotides read TGTGCCAGCTCACCAAGGGGTGGGGGCGAGCAGTACTTC. Translated: CASSPRGGGEQYF.

This clone was seen a few times. This rearrangement joins TRBV7-9 to TRBJ1-6; no firm D call. Germline V gene sequence: CDR1 SEHNR, CDR2 FQNEAQ (reference sequence). V lost 5 bases, J lost 10 bases, and 12 bases lay in between. This CDR3 region has 13 residues. The CDR3 DNA is TGTGCCAGCAGCCGGGTCGAGAAATCACCCCTCCACTTT. It encodes CASSRVEKSPLHF.

The rearrangement joins TRBV7-2 to TRBJ2-1, with 9 bases fitting TRBD2. CDR1 SGHTA and CDR2 FQGNSA come from the germline V gene. There are 15 residues in the CDR3. The junction had 4 bases not matched to a gene; V was cut back by 1 base and J by 6 bases. The CDR3 sequence: CASSLGGRALNEQFF. CDR3 DNA sequence: TGTGCCAGCAGCTTAGGCGGGAGGGCTCTCAATGAGCAGTTCTTC.

CDR3 in amino acids: CASSASSGGVYNEQFF. CDR3 coding DNA: TGTGCCAGCAGCGCCAGTAGCGGGGGGGTCTACAATGAGCAGTTCTTC. The chain employs TRBV9 and TRBJ2-1, with 11 bases that match TRBD2. The CDR3 length is 16 residues. V trimming: 3 bases; J trimming: 3 bases; junction bases outside the gene matches: 5. The germline CDR1 and CDR2 sequences are SGDLS and YYNGEE.

The chain is built from TRBV28 and TRBJ1-2; D uncertain. Germline CDR1 and CDR2: MDHEN and SYDVKM. The V gene lost 3 bases and the J gene lost 5 bases, with 4 bases spanning the gap. The CDR3 has 11 residues. This CDR3 reads CASSFVYGYTF. CDR3 coding DNA: TGTGCCAGCAGTTTTGTATATGGCTACACCTTC.

V usage is TRBV4-3 and J usage is TRBJ2-3; D is unresolved. This CDR3 region has 15 residues. Trimming removed 4 bases at V and 4 bases at J, with 15 bases between. Germline V gene lookup returns CDR1 LGHNA and CDR2 YSLEER. CDR3 bases: TGCGCCAGCAGCCCCACCCCCACCGGCGCAGATACGCAGTATTTT. Translating it yields CASSPTPTGADTQYF.

This chain connects TRBV4-1 to TRBJ1-4, with TRBD1 as a possible D gene (5 bases). Between the trimmed V and J ends, which lost 1 base and 6 bases, there was a span of 21 bases. The CDR3 spans 18 residues. Germline CDR1 MGHRA, CDR2 YSYEKL. The CDR3 is CASSQVFGEGRPYEKLFF. The CDR3, as DNA: TGCGCCAGCAGCCAAGTATTCGGCGAGGGACGGCCGTATGAAAAACTGTTTTTT.

The rearrangement uses TRBV11-2 and TRBJ2-5, with TRBD2 identical over 10 bases. The CDR3 loop spans 16 amino acids. V was clipped by 1 base and J by 0 bases; unmatched bases: 2. Germline-derived CDR1 and CDR2 are SGHAT and FQNNGV. The CDR3 protein is CASSLGTSGYQETQYF. DNA for the CDR3: TGTGCCAGCAGCTTAGGGACTAGCGGATACCAAGAGACCCAGTACTTC. Using reference TRBV11-2 and TRBJ2-5 for the parts outside the CDR3, the full variable domain is EAGVAQSPRYKIIEKRQSVAFWCNPISGHATLYWYQQILGQGPKLLIQFQNNGVVDDSQLPKDRFSAERLKGVDSTLKIQPAKLEDSAVYLCASSLGTSGYQETQYFGPGTRLLVL.

The CDR3, as DNA: TGTGCCAGCATGTCCGACAGCCGTTCCCAAGAGACCCAGTACTTC. Its protein product is CASMSDSRSQETQYF. The chain is built from TRBV25-1 and TRBJ2-5; TRBD1 is a possible D gene (5 bases). Germline V gene data show CDR1 as MGHDK and CDR2 as SYGVNS. The CDR3 length is 15 residues. V was pared by 7 bases and J by 1 base, with 16 bases between.

The V call is TRBV5-4, the J call TRBJ2-3; 11 bases line up with TRBD2. The V gene end was trimmed by 4 bases and the J gene end by 3 bases; junction bases not matched to a gene: 7. There are 16 residues in the CDR3. Germline lookup yields CDR1 SGHNT and CDR2 YYREEE (reference sequence). Written as DNA, the CDR3 is TGTGCCAGCAGCACTGGACTAGCGGGTCCAACAGATACGCAGTATTTT. Protein product: CASSTGLAGPTDTQYF.

This clone was counted a few times. V usage is TRBV30 and J usage is TRBJ1-1; D unclear. This CDR3 is 10 amino acids long. Between the trimmed V and J ends, which lost 4 bases and 5 bases, there was a span of 5 bases. The germline gives CDR1 GTSNPN, CDR2 SVGIG (reference sequence). CDR3 amino acids: CAWIQTEAFF. In DNA, the CDR3 is TGTGCCTGGATTCAGACTGAAGCTTTCTTT.

This clone was recorded once. V usage is TRBV7-7 and J usage is TRBJ1-6; perhaps TRBD1 as D (5 bases). V dropped 5 bases and J dropped 5 bases, with 16 bases sitting between them. Germline values: CDR1 SSHAT, CDR2 FNYEAQ (reference sequence). The CDR3 contains 16 residues. CDR3 region: CASSLPRQLDNSPLHF. The CDR3 DNA reads TGTGCCAGCAGCCTACCTCGACAGCTGGATAATTCACCCCTCCACTTT.

This chain links TRBV7-6 with TRBJ1-3, with D possibly TRBD1 on 5 matching bases. Deletions cut 5 bases from V and 6 bases from J, with 20 bases between. This CDR3 has 16 residues. Germline V gene sequence: CDR1 SGHVS, CDR2 FNYEAQ. This chain's CDR3 is CASSQTTSGGINTIYF. In DNA, the CDR3 is TGTGCCAGCAGCCAAACGACGTCCGGGGGGATAAACACCATATATTTT. Looking up the rest from reference TRBV7-6 and TRBJ1-3 gives the full variable domain: GAGVSQSPRYKVTKRGQDVALRCDPISGHVSLYWYRQALGQGPEFLTYFNYEAQQDKSGLPNDRFSAERPEGSISTLTIQRTEQRDSAMYRCASSQTTSGGINTIYFGEGSWLTVV.

This chain links TRBV9 with TRBJ2-5; tentative D call: TRBD1 (6 bases). The V and J ends lost 0 bases and 5 bases respectively, with 20 bases between them. CDR3 length: 17 residues. The V gene's germline CDR1 is SGDLS and CDR2 YYNGEE. CDR3 sequence: CASSVGMETGRRETQYF. CDR3 sequence (DNA): TGTGCCAGCAGCGTAGGAATGGAGACAGGTCGCCGGGAGACCCAGTACTTC.

This clone appeared once. The DNA of the CDR3 is TGTGCCAGCAGCTTAGGTGGTTGGCGGCCTGAGCAGTTCTTC. Translated: CASSLGGWRPEQFF. The V gene is TRBV7-2, the J gene TRBJ2-1; D is uncertain. Germline-derived CDR1 and CDR2 are SGHTA and FQGNSA. The CDR3 has 14 amino acids. V was shortened by 1 base and J by 9 bases, with 13 bases between the two germline ends.